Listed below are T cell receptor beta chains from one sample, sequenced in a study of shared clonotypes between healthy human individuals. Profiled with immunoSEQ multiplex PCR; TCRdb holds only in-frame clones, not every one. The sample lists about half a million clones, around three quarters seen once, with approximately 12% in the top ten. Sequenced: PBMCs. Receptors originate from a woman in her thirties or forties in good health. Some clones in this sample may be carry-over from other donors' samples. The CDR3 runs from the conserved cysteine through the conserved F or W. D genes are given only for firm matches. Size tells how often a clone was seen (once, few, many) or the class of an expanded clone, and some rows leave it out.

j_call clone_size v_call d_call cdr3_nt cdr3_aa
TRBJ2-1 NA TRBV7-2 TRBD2 TGTGCCAGCAGCTCTTGGGGAACTAGCGGGAGGGTTGAGCAGTTCTTC CASSSWGTSGRVEQFF
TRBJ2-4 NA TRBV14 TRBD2 TGTGCCAGCAGCCAAGCGCGGGGGGCGGTTACCAAAAACATTCAGTACTTC CASSQARGAVTKNIQYF
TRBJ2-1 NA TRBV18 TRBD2 TGTGCCAGCTCACCACAGGGAGGGGTCTCCTACAATGAGCAGTTCTTC CASSPQGGVSYNEQFF
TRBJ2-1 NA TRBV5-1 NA TGCGCCAGCAGCTCGGGACCCGGAGGGGATGAGCAGTTCTTC CASSSGPGGDEQFF
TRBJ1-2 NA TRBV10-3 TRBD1 TGTGCCATCAGTGGAGGACAGGCGGTGAAAGGGTATGGCTACACCTTC CAISGGQAVKGYGYTF
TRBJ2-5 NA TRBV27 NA TGTGCCAGCAGTTTCACAGGGAGAGAGACCCAGTACTTC CASSFTGRETQYF
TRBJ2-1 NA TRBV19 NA TGTGCCAGTAGTATAGTGGCGCGCGAGCAGTTCTTC CASSIVAREQFF
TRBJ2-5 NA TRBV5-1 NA TGCGCCAGCAGTCCGGCGGAGGGGGAGACCCAGTACTTC CASSPAEGETQYF
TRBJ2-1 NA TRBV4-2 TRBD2 TGTGCCAGCAGCCTAGGGACTAGCGGAGCCCTGAATGAGCAGTTCTTC CASSLGTSGALNEQFF
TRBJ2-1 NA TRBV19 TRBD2 TGTGCCAGTAGTGACACTGGGACTAGCGGCAGGGTCGGCTTACGGGCTGAGCAGTTCTTC CASSDTGTSGRVGLRAEQFF
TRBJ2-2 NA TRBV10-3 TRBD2 TGTGCCATCAGCCCCGGACTAGCGGGAGGGCCTCACGGTGGCACCGGGGAGCTGTTTTTT CAISPGLAGGPHGGTGELFF
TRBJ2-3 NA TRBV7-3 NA TGTGCCAGCACCCGGACTGGATTACAGACAGATACGCAGTATTTT CASTRTGLQTDTQYF
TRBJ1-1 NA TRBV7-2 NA TGTGCCAGCAGCTTAGGAGACGGGAGGAACACTGAAGCTTTCTTT CASSLGDGRNTEAFF
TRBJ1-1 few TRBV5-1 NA TGCGCCAGCAGGGAGGGCCGAGGTGAAGCTTTCTTT CASREGRGEAFF
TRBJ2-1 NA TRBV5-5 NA TGTGCCAGCAGCCCCCGCAATGAGCAGTTCTTC CASSPRNEQFF
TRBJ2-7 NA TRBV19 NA TGTGCCAGTAGCACGGACCTGAATCGGGTCGAGCAGTACTTC CASSTDLNRVEQYF
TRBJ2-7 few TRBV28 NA TGTGCCAGCACCCGTCCGGGGAGCTCCTACGAGCAGTACTTC CASTRPGSSYEQYF
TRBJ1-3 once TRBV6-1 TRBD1 TGTGCCAGCAGTGAAGCGACAGGGGGCCTTTCTGGAAACACCATATATTTT CASSEATGGLSGNTIYF
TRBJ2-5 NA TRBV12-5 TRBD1 TGTGCTAGTGGTTTGGGACAGGGTGAGGAGACCCAGTACTTC CASGLGQGEETQYF
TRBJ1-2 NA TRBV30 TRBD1 TGTGCCTGGACTAGGGGACAGGGAAGAGGTGGCTACACCTTC CAWTRGQGRGGYTF
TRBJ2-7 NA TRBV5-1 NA TGCGCCAGCAGCTCCGACAGTAGCTCCTACGAGCAGTACTTC CASSSDSSSYEQYF
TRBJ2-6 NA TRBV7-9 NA TGTGCCAGCAGCTCCAGTTCTGGGGCCAACGTCCTGACTTTC CASSSSSGANVLTF
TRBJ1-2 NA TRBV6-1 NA TGTGCCAGCAGTAAAGCAGGGACTACTAACTATGGCTACACCTTC CASSKAGTTNYGYTF
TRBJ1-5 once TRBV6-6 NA TGTGCCAGCAGTTTTGGAAGCAATCAGCCCCAGCATTTT CASSFGSNQPQHF
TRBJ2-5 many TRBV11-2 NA TGTGCCAGCAGCCAAGGGTCGGAGACCCAGTACTTC CASSQGSETQYF
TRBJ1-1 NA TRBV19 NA TGTGCCAGTAGTATTGTTACAGTAATGAACACTGAAGCTTTCTTT CASSIVTVMNTEAFF
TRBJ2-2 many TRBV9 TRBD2 TGTGCCAGCAGCGTAGTGCCTAGCGGAGGGGAGCTGTTTTTT CASSVVPSGGELFF